The 18 T cell receptor beta chains below were found in one sample sequenced in a study of cytomegalovirus exposure and HLA in healthy donors. PCR employed 60 Vbeta and 13 Jbeta primers. Profiling relied on immunoSEQ multiplex PCR, and the TCRdb table lists in-frame clones only, not all of them. The repertoire holds around 190,000 clones, 70% to 80% seen once, with under 2.5% in the top ten. The sequenced sample was PBMCs. Source of these receptors: a man aged 55-75 years in good health and CMV-seronegative.

This chain joins TRBV5-1 and TRBJ2-5, with TRBD1 matching 9 bases. Trimming removed 0 bases from V and 11 bases from J; junction bases left unmatched: 14. The CDR3 has 16 amino acids. CDR1 is SGHRS, CDR2 YFSETQ, per germline. The CDR3 sequence is CASSLGRGQGAREQYF. DNA of the CDR3: TGCGCCAGCAGCTTGGGACGGGGACAGGGTGCGAGGGAGCAGTACTTC.

Only a few counts were recorded for this clone. CDR3 coding DNA: TGTGCCAGCTCTCCCACGGAGGGAACCGGGGAGCTGTTTTTT. Translating it yields CASSPTEGTGELFF. V and J are TRBV18 and TRBJ2-2; D might be TRBD2 (6 bases). V was clipped by 6 bases and J by 5 bases, with 13 bases between them. The CDR3 covers 14 residues. Germline CDR1 KGHSH, CDR2 LQKENI. Full variable domain (remainder filled in from reference TRBV18 and TRBJ2-2): NAGVMQNPRHLVRRRGQEARLRCSPMKGHSHVYWYRQLPEEGLKFMVYLQKENIIDESGMPKERFSAEFPKEGPSILRIQQVVRGDSAAYFCASSPTEGTGELFFGEGSRLTVL.

This clone came up a few times. The chain recombines TRBV5-1 with TRBJ2-4, with a tentative D call TRBD1 (5 bases). The CDR3 spans 14 residues. Trimming cost V 4 bases and J 5 bases, with 13 bases left between them. Germline loops: CDR1 SGHRS, CDR2 YFSETQ. CDR3 sequence (DNA): TGCGCCAGCAGCGCCAGGGATTTGGAAAACATTCAGTACTTC. Its protein product is CASSARDLENIQYF.

This sequence joins TRBV4-1 and TRBJ1-1; D remains unclear. V dropped 4 bases and J dropped 0 bases, with 9 bases sitting between them. The CDR3 covers 14 residues. The V gene's germline CDR1 is MGHRA and CDR2 YSYEKL. The DNA of the CDR3 is TGCGCCAGCAGCCGAATCGGGTTGAACACTGAAGCTTTCTTT. This sequence encodes CASSRIGLNTEAFF.

The chain couples TRBV2 to TRBJ1-5; possibly TRBD1 for D (6 bases). CDR1 and CDR2 from the germline V gene are SNHLY and FYNNEI. Between the trimmed V and J ends, which lost 4 bases and 0 bases, there was a span of 7 bases. The CDR3 extends over 14 amino acids. Here the CDR3 reads CASSGQDSNQPQHF. For the CDR3, the DNA is TGTGCCAGCAGTGGACAGGATAGCAATCAGCCCCAGCATTTT.

This clone was counted between two and nine times. The chain combines TRBV18 with TRBJ1-2; tentative D call: TRBD1 (6 bases). Germline V gene data show CDR1 as KGHSH and CDR2 as LQKENI. The CDR3 totals 15 residues. The V and J ends lost 2 bases and 6 bases respectively, with 16 bases between them. The CDR3 is CASSPESGGAHGYTF. The CDR3 DNA reads as TGTGCCAGCTCACCAGAAAGTGGGGGCGCTCATGGCTACACCTTC.

The table lists this clone with a count of one. V and J are TRBV6-5 and TRBJ1-1, with 8 bases aligning to TRBD1. The germline gives CDR1 MNHEY, CDR2 SVGAGI. V was clipped by 6 bases and J by 4 bases; unmatched bases: 7. The CDR3 covers 14 residues. The CDR3: CASRNDRGTTEAFF. In nucleotides, the CDR3 is TGTGCCAGCAGAAACGACAGGGGAACCACTGAAGCTTTCTTT.

The rearrangement uses TRBV5-1 and TRBJ1-3; TRBD1 matches 7 bases. This CDR3 region has 16 residues. CDR1 and CDR2 (germline): SGHRS, YFSETQ. V lost 4 bases and J lost 4; bases outside the gene matches: 11. The CDR3 loop reads CASSLSAGQLGNTIYF. The CDR3 coding sequence is TGCGCCAGCAGCCTCTCCGCGGGACAGCTGGGAAACACCATATATTTT.

The CDR3 reads CASRRTGFYEQYF. Here the CDR3 DNA reads TGTGCCAGCAGACGGACAGGGTTTTACGAGCAGTACTTC. The chain carries TRBV6-1 and TRBJ2-7, with TRBD1 matching over 8 bases. The V segment lost 6 bases and the J segment 4 bases; nucleotides outside the gene matches: 5. The germline V gene encodes CDR1 MNHNS and CDR2 SASEGT. The CDR3 has 13 residues.

This chain joins TRBV19 and TRBJ1-5; weak D call: TRBD1 (6 bases). CDR1 and CDR2 (germline): LNHDA, SQIVND (reference sequence). This CDR3 contains 16 residues. Trimming took off 3 bases at V and 6 bases at J, with 18 bases between the two ends. The CDR3 region has the DNA TGTGCCAGTAGTATTTTCGGCAGGGGCGCAAGTCAGCCCCAGCATTTT. It yields the protein CASSIFGRGASQPQHF. The entire variable domain, with the rest obtained from reference TRBV19 and TRBJ1-5, is as follows: DGGITQSPKYLFRKEGQNVTLSCEQNLNHDAMYWYRQDPGQGLRLIYYSQIVNDFQKGDIAEGYSVSREKKESFPLTVTSAQKNPTAFYLCASSIFGRGASQPQHFGDGTRLSIL.

This clone was seen a few times. CDR3 residues: CASSPTGQGNEQYF. DNA for the CDR3: TGTGCCAGCAGTCCGACGGGACAGGGCAACGAGCAGTACTTC. The gene calls are TRBV27 and TRBJ2-7, with TRBD1 matching over 9 bases. This CDR3 is built from 14 residues. V shed 5 bases and J 5 bases; nucleotides not matched to a gene: 7. Germline assignment: CDR1 MNHEY and CDR2 SMNVEV (reference sequence).

This clone has a handful of counts. J is TRBJ2-3 and V is TRBV5-6; D might be TRBD1 (5 bases). The germline CDR1 and CDR2 sequences are SGHDT and YYEEEE. CDR3 length: 13 amino acids. V was pared by 3 bases and J by 4 bases, with 9 bases between. In DNA form, the CDR3 reads TGTGCCAGCAGCTCCAGGGTGGCAGATACGCAGTATTTT. This translates into CASSSRVADTQYF.

V is TRBV27 and J is TRBJ1-6; the match to TRBD1 covers 9 bases. This CDR3 comprises 16 residues. V was pared by 5 bases and J by 6 bases, with 8 bases of the junction left unmatched. Germline CDR1 is MNHEY and CDR2 is SMNVEV (reference sequence). Here the CDR3 DNA reads TGTGCCAGCAGTCCAATATGGGACAGGGCTAATTCACCCCTCCACTTT. It specifies CASSPIWDRANSPLHF.

The chain is built from TRBV4-2 and TRBJ2-3, with 8 bases matching TRBD1. After removal of 3 bases from V and 6 bases from J, the junction contained 11 bases not matched to a gene. The germline V gene encodes CDR1 LGHNA and CDR2 YNFKEQ. This CDR3 has 16 residues. The CDR3 coding sequence is TGTGCCAGCAGCCACCCCCGGACAGGGAACGCGGATACGCAGTATTTT. Its translation is CASSHPRTGNADTQYF.

CDR3 region: CASSLGGQFTDTQYF. The DNA for the CDR3 is TGTGCCAGCAGCTTGGGAGGACAGTTTACGGATACGCAGTATTTT. This chain links TRBV5-4 with TRBJ2-3, with D maybe TRBD1 (6 bases). Looked up from germline, CDR1 is SGHNT and CDR2 is YYREEE (reference sequence). The CDR3 has 15 amino acids. Trimming removed 0 bases at V and 6 bases at J, with 14 bases between.

This chain uses TRBV9 with TRBJ2-7; 7 nucleotides line up with TRBD2. Germline V gene data show CDR1 as SGDLS and CDR2 as YYNGEE. CDR3 size: 16 residues. J lost 0 bases, V lost 0 bases, and 6 bases had no gene match. For the CDR3, the DNA is TGTGCCAGCAGCGTAGGGGGGAGGGAGAGCTCCTACGAGCAGTACTTC. It specifies CASSVGGRESSYEQYF.

The rearrangement uses TRBV6-5 and TRBJ2-3; 7 bases match TRBD1. The length of the CDR3 is 13 residues. CDR1 MNHEY and CDR2 SVGAGI come from the germline V gene. V gave up 6 bases and J gave up 12 bases; unmatched junction bases: 12. The CDR3 loop is CASRRGQGSYQYF. The CDR3 DNA reads TGTGCCAGCAGGAGGGGGCAGGGTTCGTATCAGTATTTT.

The rearrangement links TRBV6-6 to TRBJ1-4; 9 nucleotides line up with TRBD1. Germline CDR1 and CDR2: MNHNY and SVGAGI (reference sequence). The CDR3 is made up of 16 amino acids. J was trimmed by 2 bases and V by 6 bases; bases with no gene match: 7. As DNA, the CDR3 is TGTGCCAGCAGCCGCCGGGGACAGGGTACTAATGAAAAACTGTTTTTT. As protein: CASSRRGQGTNEKLFF.